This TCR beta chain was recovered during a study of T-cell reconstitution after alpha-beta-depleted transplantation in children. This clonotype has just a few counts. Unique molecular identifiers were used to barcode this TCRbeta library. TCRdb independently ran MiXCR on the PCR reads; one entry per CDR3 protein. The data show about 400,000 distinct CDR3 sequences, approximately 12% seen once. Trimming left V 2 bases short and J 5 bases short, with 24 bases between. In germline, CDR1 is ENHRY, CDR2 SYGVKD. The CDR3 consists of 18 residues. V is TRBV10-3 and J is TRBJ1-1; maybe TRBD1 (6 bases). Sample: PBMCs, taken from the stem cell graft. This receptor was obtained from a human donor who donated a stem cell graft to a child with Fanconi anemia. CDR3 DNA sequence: TGTGCCATCAGTGAGCCCGGACAGTCAGTGGGCGGCGAAACTGAAGCTTTCTTT. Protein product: CAISEPGQSVGGETEAFF.